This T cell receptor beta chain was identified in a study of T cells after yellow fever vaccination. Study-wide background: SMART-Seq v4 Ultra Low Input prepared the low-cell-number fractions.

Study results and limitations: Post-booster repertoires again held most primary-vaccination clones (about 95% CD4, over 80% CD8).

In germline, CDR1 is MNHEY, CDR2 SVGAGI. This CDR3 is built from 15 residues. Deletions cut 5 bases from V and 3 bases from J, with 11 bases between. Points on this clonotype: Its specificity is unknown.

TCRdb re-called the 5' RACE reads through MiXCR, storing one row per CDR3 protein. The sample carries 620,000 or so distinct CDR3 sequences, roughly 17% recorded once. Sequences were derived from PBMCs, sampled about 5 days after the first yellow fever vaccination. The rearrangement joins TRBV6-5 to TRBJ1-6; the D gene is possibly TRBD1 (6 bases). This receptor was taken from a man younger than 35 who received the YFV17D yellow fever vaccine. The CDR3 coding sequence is TGTGCCAGCAGTCGAGGGGGAATCTATAATTCACCCCTCCACTTT. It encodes CASSRGGIYNSPLHF.